This TCR beta chain is from a study of blood T cell dynamics during melanoma immunotherapy (TCRdb year 2020). Turning to the overall study: All patients had metastatic melanoma and were given first-line pembrolizumab or nivolumab plus ipilimumab as standard of care in the United Kingdom. The training cohort consisted of consecutive patients, while an additional independent group of patients from the same centre was pooled to form an external validation set. To identify early correlates of response, the study profiled peripheral T cell receptor repertoires in patients with metastatic melanoma before and after one cycle of checkpoint inhibitor therapy. The paper's findings and limits, for the study overall: Whether the T cell clones driving repertoire changes were melanoma-specific or reflected general immune activation could not be determined in the study. A bifurcated reorganization of the PBMC repertoire at W3, with increased clonality or increased diversity, was observed in patients who later achieved disease control, unlike in progressors. The relatively small sample size was acknowledged as a potential limitation on generalization of the results.

Worth noting for this clone: Its antigen target is currently unknown. No much larger clonotype is one base removed from it; base qualities were not supplied.

The time point label of this sample denotes: week 3, after first cycle of checkpoint inhibitor. Blood was sampled before treatment (T0) and at week 3 (W3), after the first cycle of checkpoint blockade. Except for a couple of patients with rapid clinical progression, response was assessed 12 weeks after the first infusion by RECIST 1.1; disease control meant complete response, partial response or stable disease. Patients were not eligible if they had prior systemic cancer treatment, concomitant immunosuppressant therapy or synchronous other active malignancies. TCR beta was sequenced in both bulk PBMC and plasma cell-free DNA in order to track circulating cells as well as T cell turnover. PBMC were isolated from blood with Lymphoprep and SepMate tubes, followed by red cell lysis. QIAamp DNA Blood Mini kits were used to extract DNA from PBMC and from sorted T cell subsets. Every bulk PBMC sample was loaded with the same fixed amount of about 380 ng of DNA. TCR beta CDR3 sequences were amplified from genomic DNA with the immunoSEQ TCRb Assay kit following manufacturer instructions. The KAPA Library Quantification Kit for Illumina platforms was used to quantify the pooled libraries by qPCR. Pooled libraries were sequenced on an Illumina NextSeq 500, clustered at about 0.6-1.2 pM. The original pipeline was this. Analysis of the TCR data relied on immunoSEQ ANALYZER and the R LymphoSeq package. A rearrangement efficiency score was calculated as productive divided by the sum of productive and non-productive CDR3 sequences. Clonality was measured with the Gini coefficient and diversity with the Renyi index at alpha=1, compared pairwise between timepoints within each patient. Clonal relatedness used an edit distance of 3, and repertoire similarity used the Bhattacharyya coefficient, both computed in LymphoSeq. Linear discriminant analysis on week-3 changes in clonality and diversity was built with the R MASS and caret packages to classify response. Here the immuneACCESS table is served through TCRdb, limited to in-frame sequences with V and J called. Missing clones are a known gap in these copies; in checked studies unresolved V genes cover under half, and the rest lacks a known reason. The V and J calls and clone size were taken over from that table, and D and trimming were inferred from the DNA. In all, the sample holds 11,000 or so clones, and about 88% of those were seen once. The ten top clones hold roughly 7% of the sample.

V drops 2 bases and J drops 4 bases, leaving 10 bases in between. Sequences SGDLS (CDR1) and YYNGEE (CDR2) are obtained from the germline V gene. The CDR3, cysteine through phenylalanine, is 14 amino acids long. Only CDR3 DNA is held: 42 bases, read in frame from base 1. The sample in question was blood, obtained from a patient treated with checkpoint blockade. The TCR comes from a human donor with melanoma. The rearranged segments are TRBV9 and TRBJ1-3; the D gene is not confidently resolved. CDR3 protein: CASSVEGSGNTIYF. The base sequence is TGTGCCAGCAGCGTCGAGGGTTCCGGAAACACCATATATTTT.